These T cell receptor beta chains were read from a single sample in a study of OX40 agonist ivuxolimab in advanced cancers. TCRdb's copy holds only in-frame clones and misses some; the assay was immunoSEQ multiplex PCR. The table records around 84,000 clones, less than 85% of them present only once. Sequencing used CD4+ or CD8+ T cells sorted from blood, obtained in a trial of the OX40 agonist ivuxolimab. The receptors originated from an adult with an advanced solid tumor such as melanoma, head and neck, liver or kidney cancer. Both conserved end residues are part of each CDR3. A D gene is named only where the DNA matches it firmly. Expanded clones are given a class, and other clones once, few, many or no size at all.

CDR3 length: 13; clone size: .; J gene: TRBJ1-1; D gene: .; V gene: TRBV6-6; CDR3 protein: CASDSGPNTEAFF; CDR3 DNA: TGTGCCAGTGATTCGGGCCCGAACACTGAAGCTTTCTTT
CDR3 length: 15; clone size: .; J gene: TRBJ2-7; D gene: TRBD1; V gene: TRBV6-6; CDR3 protein: CASRRGTVGPYEQYF; CDR3 DNA: TGTGCCAGCAGGCGTGGGACAGTCGGGCCTTACGAGCAGTACTTC
CDR3 length: 18; clone size: .; J gene: TRBJ2-3; D gene: TRBD2; V gene: TRBV7-2; CDR3 protein: CASSLPKISGRGIGTQYF; CDR3 DNA: TGTGCCAGCAGCTTACCAAAAATTAGCGGGAGGGGAATTGGTACGCAGTATTTT
CDR3 length: 15; clone size: .; J gene: TRBJ2-1; D gene: TRBD2; V gene: TRBV10-3; CDR3 protein: CAISFGTSGFGEQFF; CDR3 DNA: TGTGCCATCAGTTTCGGGACTAGCGGCTTTGGTGAGCAGTTCTTC
CDR3 length: 14; clone size: .; J gene: TRBJ1-5; D gene: .; V gene: TRBV7-8; CDR3 protein: CASSLDPQGQPQHF; CDR3 DNA: TGTGCCAGCAGCTTAGACCCCCAGGGGCAGCCCCAGCATTTT
CDR3 length: 16; clone size: .; J gene: TRBJ2-1; D gene: .; V gene: TRBV6-5; CDR3 protein: CASSYSSSGLYNEQFF; CDR3 DNA: TGTGCCAGCAGTTACTCGAGCTCAGGGCTTTACAATGAGCAGTTCTTC
CDR3 length: 19; clone size: .; J gene: TRBJ2-3; D gene: TRBD1; V gene: TRBV6-4; CDR3 protein: CASSDTGQVAKIRTDTQYF; CDR3 DNA: TGTGCCAGCAGTGACACGGGACAGGTCGCCAAGATACGCACAGATACGCAGTATTTT
CDR3 length: 14; clone size: .; J gene: TRBJ1-6; D gene: TRBD1; V gene: TRBV6-5; CDR3 protein: CASSLGTGNSPLHF; CDR3 DNA: TGTGCCAGCAGCCTCGGGACAGGGAATTCACCCCTCCACTTT
CDR3 length: 16; clone size: .; J gene: TRBJ2-7; D gene: TRBD2; V gene: TRBV5-1; CDR3 protein: CASSAGLADSSYEQYF; CDR3 DNA: TGCGCCAGCAGCGCCGGACTAGCGGATAGCTCCTACGAGCAGTACTTC
CDR3 length: 15; clone size: .; J gene: TRBJ2-3; D gene: .; V gene: TRBV19; CDR3 protein: CASSISYVSTDTQYF; CDR3 DNA: TGTGCCAGTAGTATCTCTTACGTCTCCACAGATACGCAGTATTTT
CDR3 length: 13; clone size: .; J gene: TRBJ1-1; D gene: .; V gene: TRBV5-4; CDR3 protein: CASSLISGGEAFF; CDR3 DNA: TGTGCCAGCAGTCTTATCAGCGGAGGGGAAGCTTTCTTT
CDR3 length: 18; clone size: .; J gene: TRBJ2-6; D gene: TRBD1; V gene: TRBV18; CDR3 protein: CASSPRTGTLSGANVLTF; CDR3 DNA: TGTGCCAGCTCACCCCGGACAGGGACTCTCTCTGGGGCCAACGTCCTGACTTTC
CDR3 length: 12; clone size: .; J gene: TRBJ2-3; D gene: TRBD2; V gene: TRBV4-3; CDR3 protein: CATAGRTDTQYF; CDR3 DNA: TGCGCCACAGCGGGACGCACAGATACGCAGTATTTT
CDR3 length: 13; clone size: .; J gene: TRBJ2-1; D gene: TRBD1; V gene: TRBV29-1; CDR3 protein: CSVPTGAGNEQFF; CDR3 DNA: TGCAGCGTCCCGACAGGGGCGGGAAATGAGCAGTTCTTC
CDR3 length: 12; clone size: few; J gene: TRBJ2-5; D gene: .; V gene: TRBV7-9; CDR3 protein: CASSLRMETQYF; CDR3 DNA: TGTGCCAGCAGCCTGCGAATGGAGACCCAGTACTTC
CDR3 length: 14; clone size: .; J gene: TRBJ1-4; D gene: .; V gene: TRBV6-5; CDR3 protein: CASSSVWANEKLFF; CDR3 DNA: TGTGCCAGCAGCTCGGTTTGGGCTAATGAAAAACTGTTTTTT
CDR3 length: 11; clone size: few; J gene: TRBJ2-5; D gene: .; V gene: TRBV5-4; CDR3 protein: CASSLKETQYF; CDR3 DNA: TGTGCCAGCAGCTTGAAAGAGACCCAGTACTTC
CDR3 length: 15; clone size: .; J gene: TRBJ2-7; D gene: .; V gene: TRBV2; CDR3 protein: CASSAPGVVPYEQYF; CDR3 DNA: TGTGCCAGCAGCGCGCCGGGGGTTGTCCCCTACGAGCAGTACTTC
CDR3 length: 13; clone size: once; J gene: TRBJ1-2; D gene: .; V gene: TRBV5-1; CDR3 protein: CASSPGVGDGYTF; CDR3 DNA: TGCGCCAGCAGCCCAGGGGTCGGCGATGGCTACACCTTC
CDR3 length: 11; clone size: .; J gene: TRBJ1-6; D gene: .; V gene: TRBV6-5; CDR3 protein: CASLVYSPLHF; CDR3 DNA: TGTGCCAGTCTGGTCTATTCACCCCTCCACTTT
CDR3 length: 17; clone size: .; J gene: TRBJ2-1; D gene: TRBD1; V gene: TRBV6-1; CDR3 protein: CASSARYGTGPYNEQFF; CDR3 DNA: TGTGCCAGCAGTGCCCGCTACGGGACAGGGCCCTACAATGAGCAGTTCTTC
CDR3 length: 16; clone size: .; J gene: TRBJ1-1; D gene: .; V gene: TRBV4-2; CDR3 protein: CASSPPQGSVYTEAFF; CDR3 DNA: TGTGCCAGCAGTCCTCCCCAGGGGAGTGTTTACACTGAAGCTTTCTTT
CDR3 length: 17; clone size: .; J gene: TRBJ1-5; D gene: .; V gene: TRBV15; CDR3 protein: CATSRDQEGLYNQPQHF; CDR3 DNA: TGTGCCACCAGCAGAGATCAGGAGGGTCTGTACAATCAGCCCCAGCATTTT